The rows below give T cell receptor beta chains drawn from one sample of a study of blood T cell repertoires in COVID-19. TCRdb's table, derived via immunoSEQ multiplex PCR, lists solely in-frame clones and lacks some. The profile shows under 200,000 clones, about 82% of them singletons. Sequences were obtained from PBMCs or T cells enriched from blood (not recorded which). The receptors shown here come from a middle-aged man with acute COVID-19. Both conserved end residues are part of each CDR3. The D gene is left open where the match is weak. Size values are once, few and many counts, or a class for expanded clones, and some rows have none.

CDR3 DNA	CDR3 protein	J gene	D gene	CDR3 length	V gene	clone size
TGTGCCAGCCGACAGACCGGGACCGGGGAGCTGTTTTTT	CASRQTGTGELFF	TRBJ2-2	.	13	TRBV19	.
TGTGCCAGCTTTAGCCCGGGACAGTCACAGCCCCAGCATTTT	CASFSPGQSQPQHF	TRBJ1-5	TRBD1	14	TRBV28	.
TGTGCCAGCAGCTTGGGAACAGGGGCATATACGCAGTATTTT	CASSLGTGAYTQYF	TRBJ2-3	TRBD1	14	TRBV5-4	.
TGTGCCAGCAGCCGAGGTGGCAACCTCCAGAACGAGCAGTACTTC	CASSRGGNLQNEQYF	TRBJ2-7	.	15	TRBV11-2	.
TGTGCCAGCAGCCCCGGGACAGACGTCCCTATTACCCTATTC	CASSPGTDVPITLF	TRBJ1-2	TRBD1	14	TRBV7-9	.
TGCGCCAGCAGCCAGACCGGGACAGGGACGTACGAGCAGTACTTC	CASSQTGTGTYEQYF	TRBJ2-7	TRBD1	15	TRBV4-1	.
TGTGCCATTCAGACAGGGAGGATGGACGAGCAGTACTTC	CAIQTGRMDEQYF	TRBJ2-7	.	13	TRBV10-3	.
TGTGCCAGTCGCCCTCGGGACAGGGGATTTACGAATGGCTACACCTTC	CASRPRDRGFTNGYTF	TRBJ1-2	TRBD1	16	TRBV19	.
TGTGCCAGCAGCCTCGCCGCCCCGCACTTAAAAACAGGGCCCTACGAGCAGTACTTC	CASSLAAPHLKTGPYEQYF	TRBJ2-7	.	19	TRBV7-8	.
TGTGCCAGCAGCCAAAGGGGTGACTACGAGCAGTACTTC	CASSQRGDYEQYF	TRBJ2-7	.	13	TRBV9	.
TGTGCCAGCAGCTTAGGGGCAGGGCAAGAAGAGACCCAGTACTTC	CASSLGAGQEETQYF	TRBJ2-5	.	15	TRBV13	.
TGTGCCAGCAGCGTAGACAGGGTTAATGAAAAACTGTTTTTT	CASSVDRVNEKLFF	TRBJ1-4	TRBD1	14	TRBV5-4	.
TGTGCCAGCAGGCCGGACAGCACCTATGGCTACACCTTC	CASRPDSTYGYTF	TRBJ1-2	.	13	TRBV27	once
TGCGCCAGCAGCCAAGATGGACAGGGGGCTCGATCACCCCTCCACTTT	CASSQDGQGARSPLHF	TRBJ1-6	TRBD1	16	TRBV4-1	.
TGTGCCAGCAGCACCGTGGGGGGGGAAAAACTGTTTTTT	CASSTVGGEKLFF	TRBJ1-4	.	13	TRBV7-2	.
TGTGCCAGCAGCCAGGAGGCCCAATCCCGCGAGCAGTACTTC	CASSQEAQSREQYF	TRBJ2-7	.	14	TRBV7-2	.
TGCGCCAGCAGTCCATCTTGGCAGGCTGACTACGAGCAGTACTTC	CASSPSWQADYEQYF	TRBJ2-7	.	15	TRBV23-1	.
TGTGCCAGCACCCATTCGGACTCCTTTTGGCGGGGTACGCAGTATTTT	CASTHSDSFWRGTQYF	TRBJ2-3	.	16	TRBV7-9	.
TGTGCCAGCGGACAGGGCGGGAATGAAAAACTGTTTTTT	CASGQGGNEKLFF	TRBJ1-4	TRBD1	13	TRBV2	.
TGCGCCAGCAGCCAGGGACTAGCGGGGCTCAGTGAGCAGTTCTTC	CASSQGLAGLSEQFF	TRBJ2-1	TRBD2	15	TRBV4-1	.
TGCGCCAGCAGCTTGAACAGGTACCAAGAGACCCAGTACTTC	CASSLNRYQETQYF	TRBJ2-5	.	14	TRBV5-1	once
TGCGCCAGTAAACCCCGGACAGCCTCCTACGAGCAGTACTTC	CASKPRTASYEQYF	TRBJ2-7	.	14	TRBV5-1	.
TGTGCCAGCAGACAGGGGGGTAATTCACCCCTCCACTTT	CASRQGGNSPLHF	TRBJ1-6	TRBD1	13	TRBV2	.
TGTGCCAGAAGAAAGCTAGCGTTGAAATTTTACGAGCAGTACTTC	CARRKLALKFYEQYF	TRBJ2-7	.	15	TRBV5-3	.
TGCAGTGCGTCGGGAGGGCATACGCAGTATTTT	CSASGGHTQYF	TRBJ2-3	TRBD2	11	TRBV20-1	.
TGCGCCAGCAGCCCGGGGTTAGCGGGACTCACCGGGGAGCTGTTTTTT	CASSPGLAGLTGELFF	TRBJ2-2	TRBD2	16	TRBV5-1	.
TGTGCCTGGAGTGTAAATTCAGGCGCCTACAATGAGCAGTTCTTC	CAWSVNSGAYNEQFF	TRBJ2-1	.	15	TRBV30	.
TGTGCCACCAGCAGAGATCGTCAGAACAGGGGCAATCAGCCCCAGCATTTT	CATSRDRQNRGNQPQHF	TRBJ1-5	.	17	TRBV15	.
TGCGCCAGCAGCTTGTCAGCGGGAGGCCCAGCTTTAGGCTACAATGAGCAGTTCTTC	CASSLSAGGPALGYNEQFF	TRBJ2-1	TRBD2	19	TRBV5-1	.
TGTGCCAGCAGCTCCGTAGCGGGAGTAGAGACCCAGTACTTC	CASSSVAGVETQYF	TRBJ2-5	TRBD2	14	TRBV7-3	.
TGTGCCAGCAGCCAAGATGGGGCAGGGACTGAAGCTTTCTTT	CASSQDGAGTEAFF	TRBJ1-1	.	14	TRBV7-9	.
TGTGCCAGCAGGTACCTAGGGTCGACGGGGTCCTACGAGCAGTACTTC	CASRYLGSTGSYEQYF	TRBJ2-7	.	16	TRBV27	.
TGTGCCAGCAGCTCCGCTCGAGGACTAGCGGATCTCAATGAGCAGTTCTTC	CASSSARGLADLNEQFF	TRBJ2-1	TRBD2	17	TRBV11-3	few
TGCAGTGCTTCCCCGGATCAGCCCCAGCATTTT	CSASPDQPQHF	TRBJ1-5	.	11	TRBV20-1	few
TGTGCCAGTAGGGGCATGAACACTGAAGCTTTCTTT	CASRGMNTEAFF	TRBJ1-1	.	12	TRBV19	.
TGTGCCAGCAGCTCGACTGACTACTACGAGCAGTACTTC	CASSSTDYYEQYF	TRBJ2-7	.	13	TRBV7-2	.
TGTGCCACCAGTGATTCCGGGACATTAACCTACGAGCAGTACTTC	CATSDSGTLTYEQYF	TRBJ2-7	.	15	TRBV24-1	.
TGTGCCAGCAGTTCAGGGGGCAACGAGAACACTGAAGCTTTCTTT	CASSSGGNENTEAFF	TRBJ1-1	TRBD1	15	TRBV28	.
TGCAGTGCTAGAGATACCTACGAGCAGTACTTC	CSARDTYEQYF	TRBJ2-7	.	11	TRBV20-1	few
TGTGCCAGCAGGCAACTAGCGGGAGGGAAGGACTACTACGAGCAGTACTTC	CASRQLAGGKDYYEQYF	TRBJ2-7	TRBD2	17	TRBV28	.
TGTGCCAGCAGCGGAGCGGACAGGGGGGAAGCTTTCTTT	CASSGADRGEAFF	TRBJ1-1	TRBD1	13	TRBV9	.